The 9 T cell receptor beta chains listed next were all sequenced from one sample in a study of blood T cell repertoires in COVID-19. Here immunoSEQ multiplex PCR was the method, and the copy in TCRdb shows in-frame clones only, minus some. The repertoire holds some 190,000 clones, roughly four fifths seen once, with 4.5% to 6% in the top ten. The sequenced material came from peripheral blood. These receptors originate from a woman between 65 and 79 years old with active or convalescent COVID-19.

This chain joins TRBV24-1 and TRBJ1-2; TRBD1 agrees at 9 bases. This CDR3 is built from 14 residues. The germline CDR1 and CDR2 sequences are KGHDR and SFDVKD. J gave up 8 bases and V 3 bases, and 6 bases lay outside the gene matches. The CDR3 loop reads CATSDRDRVRGYTF. The CDR3 region has the DNA TGTGCCACCAGTGATCGGGACAGGGTAAGGGGCTACACCTTC.

This clone was detected only once. This may stem from a read error, because a much larger clone lies one nucleotide away. This chain connects TRBV19 to TRBJ1-5; a possible D gene is TRBD1 (6 bases). The CDR3 length is 15 residues. CDR1 is LNHDA and CDR2 is SQIVND in the germline V gene (reference sequence). Trimming stripped 3 bases from V and 2 bases from J, with 11 bases between. CDR3 region: CASSIYRDGNQPQHF. CDR3 coding DNA: TGTGCCAGTAGTATTTACAGGGATGGCAATCAGCCCCAGCATTTT.

The chain employs TRBV5-1 and TRBJ2-7; 10 bases match TRBD1. The germline CDR1 and CDR2 sequences are SGHRS and YFSETQ. This CDR3 comprises 15 residues. After removal of 2 bases from V and 5 bases from J, the junction contained 7 bases not matched to a gene. CDR3 in amino acids: CASSLTRTGGDEQYF. CDR3 DNA: TGCGCCAGCAGCTTAACCCGGACAGGGGGGGACGAGCAGTACTTC. The whole variable domain, filled in from reference TRBV5-1 and TRBJ2-7, reads KAGVTQTPRYLIKTRGQQVTLSCSPISGHRSVSWYQQTPGQGLQFLFEYFSETQRNKGNFPGRFSGRQFSNSRSEMNVSTLELGDSALYLCASSLTRTGGDEQYFGPGTRLTVT.

This clone was counted a few times. This chain joins TRBV24-1 and TRBJ2-2, with unresolved D. The CDR3 has 15 residues. From germline, CDR1 is KGHDR and CDR2 SFDVKD. V lost 0 bases and J lost 4, with 8 bases in between. The CDR3: CATSDLTSATGELFF. In nucleotides, the CDR3 is TGTGCCACCAGTGATTTGACCAGCGCCACCGGGGAGCTGTTTTTT.

The chain combines TRBV9 with TRBJ1-3; 7 bases agree with TRBD1. The CDR3 length is 18 residues. V dropped 0 bases and J dropped 5; count of bases not matched to a gene: 14. Germline V gives CDR1 SGDLS, CDR2 YYNGEE. The CDR3 loop reads CASSVGQGMISGRNTIYF. CDR3 bases: TGTGCCAGCAGCGTAGGACAGGGTATGATTTCTGGGCGAAACACCATATATTTT.

In its sample, this clone was seen once. This chain uses TRBV5-6 with TRBJ2-7, with a possible D match to TRBD2 (6 bases). The CDR3 runs 15 residues. With 4 bases removed from V and 4 bases from J, the gap between germline ends came to 18 bases. Germline V lookup: CDR1 SGHDT, CDR2 YYEEEE. CDR3 region: CASSGGFPERYEQYF. CDR3 coding DNA: TGTGCCAGCAGCGGAGGGTTCCCAGAGCGTTACGAGCAGTACTTC. The whole variable domain, remainder taken from reference TRBV5-6 and TRBJ2-7, is DAGVTQSPTHLIKTRGQQVTLRCSPKSGHDTVSWYQQALGQGPQFIFQYYEEEERQRGNFPDRFSGHQFPNYSSELNVNALLLGDSALYLCASSGGFPERYEQYFGPGTRLTVT.

This clone was counted ten times or more. The J gene is TRBJ2-1, the V gene TRBV9; 8 bases are shared with TRBD2. CDR1 and CDR2 (germline): SGDLS, YYNGEE. This CDR3 contains 15 residues. V was pared by 6 bases and J by 6 bases, with 11 bases of the junction left unmatched. CDR3 coding DNA: TGTGCCAGCACACCCAGGACTAGCCCCCTCAATGAGCAGTTCTTC. This encodes CASTPRTSPLNEQFF.

This chain links TRBV24-1 with TRBJ2-1; 9 bases are shared with TRBD2. CDR1 and CDR2 (germline): KGHDR, SFDVKD. CDR3 size: 16 residues. V dropped 4 bases and J dropped 2; count of bases not matched to a gene: 5. In nucleotides, the CDR3 is TGTGCCACCAGTGACCGACTAGCGGAGACCTACAATGAGCAGTTCTTC. Protein: CATSDRLAETYNEQFF.

V and J are TRBV11-2 and TRBJ2-7; 7 bases align to TRBD1. The junction had 6 bases not matched to a gene; V was cut back by 1 base and J by 3 bases. From germline, CDR1 is SGHAT and CDR2 FQNNGV. This CDR3 spans 15 amino acids. CDR3 DNA: TGTGCCAGCAGCTTAGTAGACAGGGTTGGCTACGAGCAGTACTTC. Its protein product is CASSLVDRVGYEQYF.